The rows below give T cell receptor beta chains drawn from one sample of a study of T cell repertoires in cytomegalovirus infection. TCRdb used MiXCR to reprocess the reads, holding one entry per CDR3 protein. The sample lists a few hundred thousand distinct CDR3 sequences, about 13% occurring once. Sequencing used PBMCs. The receptors were gathered from a human donor in good health (CMV status not recorded). Some clones in this sample may be carry-over from other donors' samples. The CDR3 runs from the conserved cysteine through the conserved F or W. D genes are given only for firm matches. A row's size may be missing; if present it is once, few, many or a size class.

V: TRBV18; D: -; size: few; J: TRBJ2-1; DNA: TGTGCCAGCTCACCCGGGACTGCTGGTGGGAAGTTCTTC; CDR3: CASSPGTAGGKFF
V: TRBV19; D: -; size: many; J: TRBJ2-6; DNA: TGTGCCAGTAGTATTCGCACCCCGGACTCTGGGGCCAACGTCCTGACTTTC; CDR3: CASSIRTPDSGANVLTF
V: TRBV7-9; D: -; size: many; J: TRBJ2-2; DNA: TGTGCCAGCAGTTCCGGGACACCCACCGGGGAGCTGTTTTTT; CDR3: CASSSGTPTGELFF
V: TRBV27; D: -; size: -; J: TRBJ2-7; DNA: TGTGCCAGCAGAGTAAGACAGGGCATTAGCGGGGCGGGAACCTACGAGCAGTACTTC; CDR3: CASRVRQGISGAGTYEQYF
V: TRBV7-3; D: TRBD2; size: many; J: TRBJ2-5; DNA: TGTGCCAGCAGCGCCGCCGGGACTAGCCGAGGAGCCCAGTACTTC; CDR3: CASSAAGTSRGAQYF
V: TRBV29-1; D: -; size: -; J: TRBJ2-7; DNA: TGCAGCGTGGGCGGTACAGGGCCCTACGAGCAGTACTTC; CDR3: CSVGGTGPYEQYF
V: TRBV11-2; D: -; size: many; J: TRBJ2-7; DNA: TGTGCCAGCAGCTTAAACCGAAAGAACGAGCAGTACTTC; CDR3: CASSLNRKNEQYF
V: TRBV2; D: -; size: -; J: TRBJ1-1; DNA: TGTGCCAGCCGGTTTTCGGAATTTATGAACACTGAAGCTTTCTTT; CDR3: CASRFSEFMNTEAFF
V: TRBV6-1; D: TRBD2; size: -; J: TRBJ2-2; DNA: TGTGCCAGCAGCCTACTAGCGGTCACCGGGGAGCTGTTTTTT; CDR3: CASSLLAVTGELFF
V: TRBV2; D: TRBD1; size: -; J: TRBJ2-3; DNA: TGTGCCAGCAAGACAGGGTTGATGAGAGTAGATACGCAGTATTTT; CDR3: CASKTGLMRVDTQYF
V: TRBV6-2/TRBV6-3; D: TRBD1; size: many; J: TRBJ2-7; DNA: TGTGCCAGCAGTTACTCGTCCAGGGACAGGGACTACGAGCAGTACTTC; CDR3: CASSYSSRDRDYEQYF
V: TRBV6-5; D: -; size: -; J: TRBJ2-7; DNA: TGTGCCAGCAGAGAATGGGGGAGCTCCTACGAGCAGTACTTC; CDR3: CASREWGSSYEQYF
V: TRBV11-2; D: -; size: few; J: TRBJ2-2; DNA: TGTGCCAGCAGCTTAGTGGTCTCTGCGAACACCGGGGAGCTGTTTTTT; CDR3: CASSLVVSANTGELFF
V: TRBV7-9; D: TRBD2; size: many; J: TRBJ2-3; DNA: TGTGCCAGCACCTTAGCGGGGGCGCCCACAGATACGCAGTATTTT; CDR3: CASTLAGAPTDTQYF
V: TRBV6-2/TRBV6-3; D: -; size: few; J: TRBJ2-7; DNA: TGTGCCAGCAGACCCCGGGCAGATATCTACGAGCAGTACTTC; CDR3: CASRPRADIYEQYF
V: TRBV25-1; D: -; size: -; J: TRBJ1-6; DNA: TGTGCCAGCAGGGCTAGGTTGAGGTCCCTCCACTTT; CDR3: CASRARLRSLHF
V: TRBV5-6; D: TRBD2; size: many; J: TRBJ2-5; DNA: TGTGCCAGCAGCTCACGTGGACTAGCGGGAGAGACCCAGTACTTC; CDR3: CASSSRGLAGETQYF
V: TRBV20-1; D: TRBD1; size: -; J: TRBJ1-1; DNA: TGCAGTGCTAGAGCTTTACAGGGGAGCGGAGCTTTCTTT; CDR3: CSARALQGSGAFF
V: TRBV29-1; D: -; size: -; J: TRBJ2-3; DNA: TGCAGCGTCGCGAGAGGGACCAGCACAGATACGCAGTATTTT; CDR3: CSVARGTSTDTQYF
V: TRBV28; D: TRBD1; size: many; J: TRBJ2-3; DNA: TGTGCCAGCAGTTCCCGCTCAGGACAGGGCCCAGATACGCAGTATTTT; CDR3: CASSSRSGQGPDTQYF
V: TRBV7-9; D: -; size: -; J: TRBJ2-5; DNA: TGTGCCAGCAGCTTAAGTGTTGGGGGCCCTATAAGGGCCCAGTACTTC; CDR3: CASSLSVGGPIRAQYF
V: TRBV10-3; D: -; size: few; J: TRBJ2-1; DNA: TGTGCCATCAGTGAGTCGGGGTCCTACAATGAGCAGTTCTTC; CDR3: CAISESGSYNEQFF
V: TRBV18; D: -; size: -; J: TRBJ1-1; DNA: TGTGCCAGCTCCCGGGACACTATGAACACTGAAGCTTTCTTT; CDR3: CASSRDTMNTEAFF
V: TRBV4-2; D: -; size: -; J: TRBJ1-1; DNA: TGTGCCAGCAGCCAAGGGTGGGTAAGAGATCAGGGAATGAACACTGAAGCTTTCTTT; CDR3: CASSQGWVRDQGMNTEAFF
V: TRBV7-9; D: TRBD2; size: many; J: TRBJ2-7; DNA: TGTGCCAGCAGCTTGCATCTACTAGCGGGAAACACCTACGAGCAGTACTTC; CDR3: CASSLHLLAGNTYEQYF
V: TRBV10-3; D: TRBD1; size: -; J: TRBJ1-5; DNA: TGTGCCATCAGTGAGGGACAGGGAAGTCAGCCCCAGCATTTT; CDR3: CAISEGQGSQPQHF
V: TRBV7-6; D: TRBD2; size: -; J: TRBJ2-4; DNA: TGTGCCAGCAGCTCCGACTGGGCGGGAGGGCCCATAAACATTCAGTACTTC; CDR3: CASSSDWAGGPINIQYF
V: TRBV7-3; D: TRBD1; size: few; J: TRBJ2-2; DNA: TGTGCCAGCAGCGCCCAGACAGGGGGCTTCTCTGGGGAGCTGTTTTTT; CDR3: CASSAQTGGFSGELFF
V: TRBV28; D: TRBD2; size: -; J: TRBJ2-5; DNA: TGTGCCAGCAGCCCCCCAGCGGGAGGGACGAAGGGGAAGACCCAGTACTTC; CDR3: CASSPPAGGTKGKTQYF
V: TRBV4-2; D: -; size: few; J: TRBJ1-6; DNA: TGTGCCAGCAGCCCAGAGGAAACAACCAATTCACCCCTCCACTTT; CDR3: CASSPEETTNSPLHF
V: TRBV7-2; D: -; size: many; J: TRBJ2-1; DNA: TGTGCCAGCAGCCCCTCTGGGGGGTGGTACGGTGAGCAGTTCTTC; CDR3: CASSPSGGWYGEQFF
V: TRBV12-3/TRBV12-4; D: -; size: many; J: TRBJ2-7; DNA: TGTGCCAGCAGCCGAGCCGGCCTCTACGAGCAGTACTTC; CDR3: CASSRAGLYEQYF
V: TRBV20-1; D: TRBD1; size: few; J: TRBJ1-2; DNA: TGCACCTCCGGGGGGACAGGGTTAGGCTACACCTTC; CDR3: CTSGGTGLGYTF
V: TRBV5-4; D: TRBD1; size: few; J: TRBJ1-1; DNA: TGTGCCAGCAGCCGGGACAGGAGAAGATCTGAAGCTTTCTTT; CDR3: CASSRDRRRSEAFF
V: TRBV5-6; D: -; size: -; J: TRBJ1-2; DNA: TGTGCCAGCAGCCTGTATAGCATCTATGGCTACACCTTC; CDR3: CASSLYSIYGYTF
V: TRBV19; D: -; size: -; J: TRBJ2-7; DNA: TGTGCCAGTAGTATAGATCGACTAACTGGGGAACAGTACTTC; CDR3: CASSIDRLTGEQYF
V: TRBV27; D: TRBD2; size: few; J: TRBJ2-1; DNA: TGTGCCAGCAGTTCACCCCTCTATCGGGGGGGGACGGATGAGCAGTTCTTC; CDR3: CASSSPLYRGGTDEQFF
V: TRBV7-2; D: TRBD2; size: many; J: TRBJ2-7; DNA: TGTGCCAGCAGCTACCGAGGACTAGCGACAACCTACGAGCAGTACTTC; CDR3: CASSYRGLATTYEQYF
V: TRBV6-6; D: TRBD2; size: -; J: TRBJ2-1; DNA: TGTGCCAGCTCTAGACTAGCGGAGGTGACGGGGCAGTTCTTC; CDR3: CASSRLAEVTGQFF
V: TRBV5-8; D: -; size: few; J: TRBJ2-3; DNA: TGTGCCAGCAGCTTGTTTCGCGGCCCTAGGCCAGATACGCAGTATTTT; CDR3: CASSLFRGPRPDTQYF
V: TRBV10-2; D: -; size: -; J: TRBJ1-2; DNA: TGCGCCAGCAGAATGGCAGGAGGGGGCTATGGCTACACCTTC; CDR3: CASRMAGGGYGYTF
V: TRBV20-1; D: TRBD2; size: few; J: TRBJ2-7; DNA: TGCAGTGCTAGAGATCTCGCGGGGGGCTACGAGCAGTACTTC; CDR3: CSARDLAGGYEQYF
V: TRBV2; D: -; size: many; J: TRBJ2-7; DNA: TGTGCCAGCAGGGTCCGGGACTCAAACTCCTACGAGCAGTACTTC; CDR3: CASRVRDSNSYEQYF
V: TRBV7-2; D: -; size: many; J: TRBJ2-2; DNA: TGTGCCAGCAGCCAGGGGGGGGAGCTGTTTTTT; CDR3: CASSQGGELFF